The source of this TCR beta chain is a study of radiotherapy plus CTLA-4 blockade in lung cancer. Study at large: 15% to 20% of patients responded objectively, and 25% to 40% achieved disease control.

Germline V lookup: CDR1 LGHNA, CDR2 YNFKEQ. The CDR3 covers 15 residues. V was clipped by 1 base and J by 2 bases; unmatched bases: 4. As concerns this clone: The antigen is undetermined.

Study-wide findings and caveats: Peripheral blood showed expansion of tumor-derived TCR clones after radiotherapy and ipilimumab. Response was reportedly best predicted by early blood T cell clone dynamics, with interferon-beta.

The table came from immunoSEQ multiplex PCR; TCRdb's copy has only in-frame clones and leaves some out. The sample has tens of thousands of clones; under 90% are singletons. Ipilimumab CTLA-4 blockade and focal radiation were given to patients with chemo-refractory metastatic non-small-cell lung cancer. V usage is TRBV4-2 and J usage is TRBJ1-2; 7 bases match TRBD1. The material sequenced was peripheral blood, taken from a patient treated with radiotherapy plus ipilimumab. This clonotype was obtained from a human donor with non-small cell lung cancer who had stable disease on radiotherapy plus ipilimumab. The CDR3 sequence: CASSQGQGGNYGYTF. The DNA of the CDR3 is TGTGCCAGCAGCCAAGGGCAGGGGGGGAACTATGGCTACACCTTC.